The clone carrying this TCR beta chain appeared once. What it recognizes is unknown. Study-level results: Whole repertoires were not studied in the larger cohort, only one V-J beta rearrangement. The TCR gene usage of tumor memory CD4+ T cells clustered together with blood and lymph node memory CD4+ cells and with lymph node naive CD4+ cells.

Constant-region reverse primers amplified full-length variable regions, followed by semi-nested Nested Universal Primer A PCR. TCRdb reprocessed the 5' RACE reads with MiXCR, giving one entry per CDR3 protein. Counted here are approximately 41,000 distinct CDR3 sequences, 29% occurring once; the ten biggest clones make up about 3.7%. Looked up from germline, CDR1 is MDHEN and CDR2 is SYDVKM. V was trimmed by 3 bases and J by 7 bases, leaving 10 bases between them. CDR3 size: 14 residues. The J gene is TRBJ1-6, the V gene TRBV28; D not resolved. The sequencing sample was made of memory CD4+ T cells sorted from a lymph node. This sample's subset: memory CD4+ T cells, CD4+CD45RO+CD25-. The receptor's source is a female donor with breast cancer. For the CDR3, the DNA is TGTGCCAGCAGTTTTAGCCCTGAGAATTCACCCCTCCACTTT. Translating it yields CASSFSPENSPLHF.